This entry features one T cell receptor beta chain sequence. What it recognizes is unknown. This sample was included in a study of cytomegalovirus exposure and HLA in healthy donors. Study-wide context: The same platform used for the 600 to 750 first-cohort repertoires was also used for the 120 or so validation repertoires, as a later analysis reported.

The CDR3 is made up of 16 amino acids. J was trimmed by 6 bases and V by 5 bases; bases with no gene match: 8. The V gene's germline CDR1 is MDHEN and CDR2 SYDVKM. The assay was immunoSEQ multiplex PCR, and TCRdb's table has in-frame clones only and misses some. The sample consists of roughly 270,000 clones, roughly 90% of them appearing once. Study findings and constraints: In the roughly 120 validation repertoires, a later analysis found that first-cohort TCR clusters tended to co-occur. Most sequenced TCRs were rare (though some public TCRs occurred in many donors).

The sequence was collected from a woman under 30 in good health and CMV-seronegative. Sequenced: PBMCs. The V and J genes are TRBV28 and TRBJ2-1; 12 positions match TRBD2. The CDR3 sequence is CASSLLWGLAGNEQFF. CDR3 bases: TGTGCCAGCAGTCTACTGTGGGGACTAGCGGGCAATGAGCAGTTCTTC.